Listed here is a single TCR beta chain. Antigen: not known. Germline V lookup: CDR1 SGHRS, CDR2 YFSETQ. This CDR3 is 14 amino acids long. A sample-barcoded 5' primer and a J-beta primer mix were used in a second PCR of about 7 to 12 cycles. Each CDR3 protein gets one entry after TCRdb re-called the 5' RACE reads with MiXCR. The sample comprises approximately 880,000 distinct CDR3 sequences, 48% of which are singletons, and roughly an eighth rests with the top ten. These data belong to a study of blood T cells in healthy people across ages. Study findings and constraints: Across the age range, TCR beta diversity per million T cells fell in a roughly linear way.

The chain uses TRBV5-1 and TRBJ2-5; 9 nucleotides agree with TRBD1. The end of the DNA fits TRBJ2-7 better, so the J call may be wrong. Sequenced: blood. This sequence was found in a man aged 25-45 years in good health. The CDR3 DNA is TGCGCCAGCAGCTTAGGGGACAGGGAGGGCGAGCAGTACTTC. Residues: CASSLGDREGEQYF.